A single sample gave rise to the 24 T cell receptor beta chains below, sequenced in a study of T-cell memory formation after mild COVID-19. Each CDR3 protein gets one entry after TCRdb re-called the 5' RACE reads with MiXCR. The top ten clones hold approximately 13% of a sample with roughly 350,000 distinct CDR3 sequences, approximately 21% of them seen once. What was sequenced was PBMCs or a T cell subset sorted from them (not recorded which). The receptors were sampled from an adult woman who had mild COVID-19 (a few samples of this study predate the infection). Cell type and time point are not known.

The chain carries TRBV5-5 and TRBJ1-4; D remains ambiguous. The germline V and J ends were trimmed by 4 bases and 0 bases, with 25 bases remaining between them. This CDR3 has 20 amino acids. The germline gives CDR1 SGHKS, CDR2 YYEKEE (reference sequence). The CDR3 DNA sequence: TGTGCCAGCAGCACGAGCCCTACGGGGAGAGCCCCTGCAACTAATGAAAAACTGTTTTTT. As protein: CASSTSPTGRAPATNEKLFF.

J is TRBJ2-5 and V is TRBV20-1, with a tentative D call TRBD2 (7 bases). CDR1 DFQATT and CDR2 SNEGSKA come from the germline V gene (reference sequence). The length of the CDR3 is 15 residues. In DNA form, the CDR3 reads TGCAGCTTAGCATCAGGCGGGGGCAACCAAGAGACCCAGTACTTC. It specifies CSLASGGGNQETQYF.

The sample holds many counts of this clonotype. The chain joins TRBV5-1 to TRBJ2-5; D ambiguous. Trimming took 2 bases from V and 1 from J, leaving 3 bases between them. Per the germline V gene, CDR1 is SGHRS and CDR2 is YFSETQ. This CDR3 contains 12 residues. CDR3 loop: CASSFSQETQYF. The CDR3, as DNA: TGCGCCAGCAGCTTTTCCCAAGAGACCCAGTACTTC.

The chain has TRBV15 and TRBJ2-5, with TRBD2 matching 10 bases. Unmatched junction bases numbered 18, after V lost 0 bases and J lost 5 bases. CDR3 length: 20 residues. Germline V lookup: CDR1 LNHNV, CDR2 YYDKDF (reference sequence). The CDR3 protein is CATSRDLAGGFLGGMETQYF. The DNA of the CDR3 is TGTGCCACCAGCAGAGATTTAGCGGGAGGATTCCTCGGGGGGATGGAGACCCAGTACTTC.

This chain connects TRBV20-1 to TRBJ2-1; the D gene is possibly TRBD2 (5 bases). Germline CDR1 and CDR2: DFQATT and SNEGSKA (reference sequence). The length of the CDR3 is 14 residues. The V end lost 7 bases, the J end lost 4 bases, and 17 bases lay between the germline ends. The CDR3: CSVGGLRPYNEQFF. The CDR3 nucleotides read TGCAGTGTCGGAGGCCTTCGGCCTTACAATGAGCAGTTCTTC.

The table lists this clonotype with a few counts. The CDR3: CASSLVGTRSYEQYF. The CDR3 nucleotides read TGTGCCAGCAGCTTAGTTGGCACCCGCTCCTACGAGCAGTACTTC. This chain uses TRBV7-9 with TRBJ2-7; no reliable D call. V dropped 1 base and J dropped 0 bases, with 10 bases sitting between them. Germline V gene data show CDR1 as SEHNR and CDR2 as FQNEAQ (reference sequence). There are 15 residues in the CDR3.

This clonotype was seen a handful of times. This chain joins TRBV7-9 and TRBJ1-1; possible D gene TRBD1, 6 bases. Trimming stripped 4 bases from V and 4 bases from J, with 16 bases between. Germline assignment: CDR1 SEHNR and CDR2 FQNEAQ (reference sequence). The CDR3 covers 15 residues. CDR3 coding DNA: TGTGCCAGCAGCTCAACCTCAGGGGTTAGCACTGAAGCTTTCTTT. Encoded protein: CASSSTSGVSTEAFF.

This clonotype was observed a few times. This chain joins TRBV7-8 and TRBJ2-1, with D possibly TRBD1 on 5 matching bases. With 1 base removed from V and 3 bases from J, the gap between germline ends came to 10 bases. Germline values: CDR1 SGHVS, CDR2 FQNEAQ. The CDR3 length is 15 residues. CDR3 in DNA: TGTGCCAGCAGCTTAGTGCTTAGGGGCTACAATGAGCAGTTCTTC. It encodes CASSLVLRGYNEQFF.

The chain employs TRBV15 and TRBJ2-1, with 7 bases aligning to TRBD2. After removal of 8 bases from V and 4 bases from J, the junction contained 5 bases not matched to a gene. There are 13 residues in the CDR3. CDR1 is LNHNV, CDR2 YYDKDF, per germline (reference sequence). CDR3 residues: CATGTRGYNEQFF. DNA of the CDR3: TGTGCCACCGGGACGCGGGGGTACAATGAGCAGTTCTTC.

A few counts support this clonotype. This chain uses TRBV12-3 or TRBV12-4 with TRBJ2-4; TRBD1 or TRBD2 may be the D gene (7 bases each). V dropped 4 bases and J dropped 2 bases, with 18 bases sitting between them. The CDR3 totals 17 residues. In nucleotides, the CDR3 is TGTGCCAGCAGTTCAGGGGGGGTGGATTGGTCCAAAAACATTCAGTACTTC. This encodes CASSSGGVDWSKNIQYF.

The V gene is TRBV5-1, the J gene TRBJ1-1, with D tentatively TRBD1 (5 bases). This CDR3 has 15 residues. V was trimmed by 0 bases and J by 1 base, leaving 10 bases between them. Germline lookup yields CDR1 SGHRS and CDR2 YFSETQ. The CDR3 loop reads CASSLGNTGNTEAFF. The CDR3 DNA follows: TGCGCCAGCAGCTTGGGGAATACAGGGAACACTGAAGCTTTCTTT.

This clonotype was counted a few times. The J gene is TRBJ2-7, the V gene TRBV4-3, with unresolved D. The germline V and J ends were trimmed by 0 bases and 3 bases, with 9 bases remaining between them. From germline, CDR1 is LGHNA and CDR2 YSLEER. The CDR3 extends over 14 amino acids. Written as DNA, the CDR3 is TGCGCCAGCAGCCAAGATTCGGGCCACTACGAGCAGTACTTC. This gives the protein CASSQDSGHYEQYF.

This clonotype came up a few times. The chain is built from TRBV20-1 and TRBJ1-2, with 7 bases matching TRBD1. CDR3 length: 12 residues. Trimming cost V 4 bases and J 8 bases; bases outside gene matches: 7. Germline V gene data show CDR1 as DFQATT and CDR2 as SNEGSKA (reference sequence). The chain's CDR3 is CSATQGPGGYTF. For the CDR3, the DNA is TGCAGTGCTACACAGGGGCCGGGAGGCTACACCTTC.

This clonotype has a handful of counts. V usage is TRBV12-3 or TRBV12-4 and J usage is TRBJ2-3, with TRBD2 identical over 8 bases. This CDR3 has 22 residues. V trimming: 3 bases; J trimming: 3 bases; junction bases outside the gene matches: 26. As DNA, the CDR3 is TGTGCCAGCAGTTTTCGGGGGGGAGGGATGAGGGTGCCAAACCGAAGAACAGATACGCAGTATTTT. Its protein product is CASSFRGGGMRVPNRRTDTQYF.

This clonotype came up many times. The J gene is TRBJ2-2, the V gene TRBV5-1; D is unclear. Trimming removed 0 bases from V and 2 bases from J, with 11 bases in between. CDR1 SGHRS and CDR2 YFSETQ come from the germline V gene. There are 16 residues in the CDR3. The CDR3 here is CASSLVMSGNTGELFF. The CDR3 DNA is TGCGCCAGCAGCTTGGTGATGTCCGGCAACACCGGGGAGCTGTTTTTT.

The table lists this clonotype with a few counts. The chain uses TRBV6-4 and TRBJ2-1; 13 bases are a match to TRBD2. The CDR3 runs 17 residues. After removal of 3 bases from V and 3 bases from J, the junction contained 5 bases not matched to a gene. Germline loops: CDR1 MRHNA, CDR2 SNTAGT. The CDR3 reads CASSDTRTSGSYNEQFF. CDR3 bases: TGTGCCAGCAGTGATACACGGACTAGCGGGAGCTACAATGAGCAGTTCTTC.

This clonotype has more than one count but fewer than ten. CDR3 region: CSAPGGDRPETQYF. The CDR3 DNA follows: TGCAGCGCACCCGGTGGGGATCGCCCAGAGACCCAGTACTTC. J is TRBJ2-5 and V is TRBV29-1; D unresolved. In germline, CDR1 is SQVTM, CDR2 ANQGSEA. This CDR3 contains 14 residues. The V end was cut by 7 bases, the J end by 4 bases, with 19 bases between.

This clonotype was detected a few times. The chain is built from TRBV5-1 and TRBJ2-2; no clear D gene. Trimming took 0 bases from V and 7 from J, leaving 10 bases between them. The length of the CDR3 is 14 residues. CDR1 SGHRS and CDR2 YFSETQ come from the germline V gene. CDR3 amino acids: CASSLAESFGELFF. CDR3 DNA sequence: TGCGCCAGCAGCTTGGCCGAGTCTTTCGGGGAGCTGTTTTTT. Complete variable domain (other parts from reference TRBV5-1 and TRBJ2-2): KAGVTQTPRYLIKTRGQQVTLSCSPISGHRSVSWYQQTPGQGLQFLFEYFSETQRNKGNFPGRFSGRQFSNSRSEMNVSTLELGDSALYLCASSLAESFGELFFGEGSRLTVL.

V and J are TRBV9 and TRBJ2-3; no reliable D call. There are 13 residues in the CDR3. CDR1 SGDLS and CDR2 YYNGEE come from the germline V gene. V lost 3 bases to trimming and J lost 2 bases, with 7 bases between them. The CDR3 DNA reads TGTGCCAGCAGCGGTTACTTCACAGATACGCAGTATTTT. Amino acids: CASSGYFTDTQYF.

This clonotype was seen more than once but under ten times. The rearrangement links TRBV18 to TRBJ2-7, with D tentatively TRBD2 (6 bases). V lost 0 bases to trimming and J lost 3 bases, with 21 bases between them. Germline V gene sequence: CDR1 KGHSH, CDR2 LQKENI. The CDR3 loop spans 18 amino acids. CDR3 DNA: TGTGCCAGCTCACCACCACCGGCAGGGAGACTAGACTACTACGAGCAGTACTTC. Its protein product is CASSPPPAGRLDYYEQYF. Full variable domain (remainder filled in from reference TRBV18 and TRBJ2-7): NAGVMQNPRHLVRRRGQEARLRCSPMKGHSHVYWYRQLPEEGLKFMVYLQKENIIDESGMPKERFSAEFPKEGPSILRIQQVVRGDSAAYFCASSPPPAGRLDYYEQYFGPGTRLTVT.

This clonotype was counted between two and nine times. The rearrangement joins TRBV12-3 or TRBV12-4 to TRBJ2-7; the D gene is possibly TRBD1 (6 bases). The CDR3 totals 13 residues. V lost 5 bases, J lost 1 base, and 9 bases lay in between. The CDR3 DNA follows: TGTGCCAGCAGTAGGACAGCTTCCTACGAGCAGTACTTC. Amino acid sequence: CASSRTASYEQYF.

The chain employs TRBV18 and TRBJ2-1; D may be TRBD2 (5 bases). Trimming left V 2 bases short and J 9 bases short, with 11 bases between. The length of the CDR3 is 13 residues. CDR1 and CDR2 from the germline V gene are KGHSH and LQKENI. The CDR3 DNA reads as TGTGCCAGCTCACCATTTTCTAGCCCTGAGCAGTTCTTC. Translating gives CASSPFSSPEQFF.

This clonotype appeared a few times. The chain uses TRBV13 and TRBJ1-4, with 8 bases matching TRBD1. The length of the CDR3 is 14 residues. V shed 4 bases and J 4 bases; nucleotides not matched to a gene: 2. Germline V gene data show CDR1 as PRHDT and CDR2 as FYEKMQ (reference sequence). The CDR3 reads CASSSRGLNEKLFF. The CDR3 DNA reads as TGTGCCAGCAGCTCCAGGGGGCTTAATGAAAAACTGTTTTTT.

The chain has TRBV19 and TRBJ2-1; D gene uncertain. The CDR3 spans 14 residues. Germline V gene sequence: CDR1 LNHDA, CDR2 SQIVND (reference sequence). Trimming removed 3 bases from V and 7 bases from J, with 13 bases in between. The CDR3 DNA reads TGTGCCAGTAGTATTGGTCGGTCTAGAAATGAGCAGTTCTTC. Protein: CASSIGRSRNEQFF.